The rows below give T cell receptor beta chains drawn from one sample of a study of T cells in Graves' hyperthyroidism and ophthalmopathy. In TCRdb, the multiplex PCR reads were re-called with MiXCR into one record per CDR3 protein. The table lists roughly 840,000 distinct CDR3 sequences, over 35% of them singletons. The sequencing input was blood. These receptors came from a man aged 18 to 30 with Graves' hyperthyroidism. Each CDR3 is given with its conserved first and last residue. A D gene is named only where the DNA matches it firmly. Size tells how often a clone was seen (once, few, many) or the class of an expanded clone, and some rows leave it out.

CDR3aa: CASSIIGAGYTF; CDR3nt: TGTGCCAGTAGTATCATCGGAGCCGGCTACACCTTC; d_gene: NA; j_gene: TRBJ1-2; abundance: many; v_gene: TRBV19
CDR3aa: CASSLGGQLYEAFF; CDR3nt: TGTGCCAGCAGCTTAGGCGGACAGCTGTATGAAGCTTTCTTT; d_gene: NA; j_gene: TRBJ1-1; abundance: many; v_gene: TRBV7-9
CDR3aa: CASTVSEMGYGYTF; CDR3nt: TGCGCCAGCACCGTCTCGGAAATGGGCTATGGCTACACCTTC; d_gene: NA; j_gene: TRBJ1-2; abundance: many; v_gene: TRBV5-1
CDR3aa: CASSSNMYTGELFF; CDR3nt: TGTGCCAGCAGCTCTAACATGTACACCGGGGAGCTGTTTTTT; d_gene: NA; j_gene: TRBJ2-2; abundance: NA; v_gene: TRBV7-9
CDR3aa: CASSETFRGPGNEQYF; CDR3nt: TGTGCCAGCAGTGAGACCTTTCGGGGGCCTGGGAACGAGCAGTACTTC; d_gene: NA; j_gene: TRBJ2-7; abundance: NA; v_gene: TRBV5-4
CDR3aa: CASSMGLFYEQYF; CDR3nt: TGTGCCAGTAGTATGGGACTATTCTACGAGCAGTACTTC; d_gene: TRBD2; j_gene: TRBJ2-7; abundance: many; v_gene: TRBV19
CDR3aa: CASSDTVEAFF; CDR3nt: TGTGCCAGCAGCGACACGGTTGAAGCTTTCTTT; d_gene: NA; j_gene: TRBJ1-1; abundance: many; v_gene: TRBV2
CDR3aa: CASGQEKTEAFF; CDR3nt: TGTGCCAGCGGACAGGAGAAAACTGAAGCTTTCTTT; d_gene: TRBD1; j_gene: TRBJ1-1; abundance: NA; v_gene: TRBV6-5
CDR3aa: CASSGQAGDTQYF; CDR3nt: TGTGCCAGCAGTGGTCAGGCCGGAGATACGCAGTATTTT; d_gene: NA; j_gene: TRBJ2-3; abundance: NA; v_gene: TRBV2
CDR3aa: CASSVEAAGGAETQYF; CDR3nt: TGTGCCAGCAGCGTAGAAGCGGCTGGCGGGGCGGAGACCCAGTACTTC; d_gene: NA; j_gene: TRBJ2-5; abundance: NA; v_gene: TRBV9
CDR3aa: CASSPSGGAVETQYF; CDR3nt: TGTGCCAGCAGCCCTAGCGGGGGGGCCGTAGAGACCCAGTACTTC; d_gene: TRBD2; j_gene: TRBJ2-5; abundance: NA; v_gene: TRBV6-6
CDR3aa: CASTSPTYEQYF; CDR3nt: TGTGCCAGCACCTCACCCACCTACGAGCAGTACTTC; d_gene: NA; j_gene: TRBJ2-7; abundance: NA; v_gene: TRBV28
CDR3aa: CSAWGDPEVYGYTF; CDR3nt: TGCAGTGCTTGGGGGGATCCGGAGGTATACGGCTACACCTTC; d_gene: NA; j_gene: TRBJ1-2; abundance: NA; v_gene: TRBV20-1
CDR3aa: CASSFLTGKLFF; CDR3nt: TGTGCCAGCAGTTTCCTCACCGGGAAGCTGTTTTTT; d_gene: NA; j_gene: TRBJ2-2; abundance: NA; v_gene: TRBV12-3/TRBV12-4
CDR3aa: CASSQGTDIYNSPLHF; CDR3nt: TGTGCCAGTAGTCAGGGAACCGACATTTATAATTCACCCCTCCACTTT; d_gene: NA; j_gene: TRBJ1-6; abundance: NA; v_gene: TRBV19
CDR3aa: CSAEGPSAYGYTF; CDR3nt: TGCAGTGCCGAGGGTCCTAGCGCCTATGGCTACACCTTC; d_gene: NA; j_gene: TRBJ1-2; abundance: NA; v_gene: TRBV20-1
CDR3aa: CASSPLTDTYEQYF; CDR3nt: TGTGCCAGCAGCCCCCTCACCGACACCTACGAGCAGTACTTC; d_gene: NA; j_gene: TRBJ2-7; abundance: few; v_gene: TRBV2
CDR3aa: CSASGQGAGELFF; CDR3nt: TGCAGTGCTAGTGGGCAGGGGGCCGGGGAGCTGTTTTTT; d_gene: TRBD1; j_gene: TRBJ2-2; abundance: NA; v_gene: TRBV20-1
CDR3aa: CARDPRRGTEAFF; CDR3nt: TGTGCTAGAGATCCCCGGCGGGGCACTGAAGCTTTCTTT; d_gene: NA; j_gene: TRBJ1-1; abundance: NA; v_gene: TRBV25-1
CDR3aa: CSATGGASTEAFF; CDR3nt: TGCAGTGCGACGGGGGGGGCGAGTACTGAAGCTTTCTTT; d_gene: NA; j_gene: TRBJ1-1; abundance: NA; v_gene: TRBV20-1
CDR3aa: CATKVSPNQPQHF; CDR3nt: TGTGCCACCAAGGTGTCCCCCAATCAGCCCCAGCATTTT; d_gene: NA; j_gene: TRBJ1-5; abundance: few; v_gene: TRBV6-6
CDR3aa: CASSNLRTEAFF; CDR3nt: TGTGCCAGCAGTAATCTGCGTACTGAAGCTTTCTTT; d_gene: NA; j_gene: TRBJ1-1; abundance: many; v_gene: TRBV25-1
CDR3aa: CASGRSGVEQYF; CDR3nt: TGTGCTAGTGGTCGGTCAGGAGTGGAGCAGTACTTC; d_gene: NA; j_gene: TRBJ2-7; abundance: NA; v_gene: TRBV12-5
CDR3aa: CASSLLDHELFF; CDR3nt: TGTGCCAGCAGCCTACTCGACCACGAACTGTTTTTT; d_gene: NA; j_gene: TRBJ1-4; abundance: many; v_gene: TRBV7-8
CDR3aa: CSPLKDYYEQYF; CDR3nt: TGCAGCCCATTGAAGGACTACTACGAGCAGTACTTC; d_gene: NA; j_gene: TRBJ2-7; abundance: NA; v_gene: TRBV29-1
CDR3aa: CASSLEELYYGYTF; CDR3nt: TGTGCCAGCAGCTTAGAAGAGCTTTACTATGGCTACACCTTC; d_gene: NA; j_gene: TRBJ1-2; abundance: many; v_gene: TRBV7-9
CDR3aa: CASSTGTRGKPKFF; CDR3nt: TGTGCCAGCAGCACCGGGACAAGAGGAAAACCAAAGTTTTTT; d_gene: NA; j_gene: TRBJ1-4; abundance: few; v_gene: TRBV5-6
CDR3aa: CASSLRGVVGELFF; CDR3nt: TGTGCCAGCAGCTTGAGAGGGGTAGTCGGGGAGCTGTTTTTT; d_gene: NA; j_gene: TRBJ2-2; abundance: NA; v_gene: TRBV5-4
CDR3aa: CASRTTGGANVLTF; CDR3nt: TGTGCCAGCAGAACGACAGGTGGGGCCAACGTCCTGACTTTC; d_gene: NA; j_gene: TRBJ2-6; abundance: many; v_gene: TRBV2
CDR3aa: CASSELWGYNSPLHF; CDR3nt: TGTGCCAGCAGTGAATTATGGGGGTATAATTCACCCCTCCACTTT; d_gene: NA; j_gene: TRBJ1-6; abundance: NA; v_gene: TRBV25-1
CDR3aa: CASTDRGGGAYEQYF; CDR3nt: TGTGCCAGCACCGACCGGGGGGGAGGCGCCTACGAGCAGTACTTC; d_gene: TRBD2; j_gene: TRBJ2-7; abundance: NA; v_gene: TRBV7-9
CDR3aa: CASSFSGVGGTEAFF; CDR3nt: TGTGCCAGCAGCTTCTCAGGGGTGGGTGGCACTGAAGCTTTCTTT; d_gene: NA; j_gene: TRBJ1-1; abundance: NA; v_gene: TRBV13
CDR3aa: CASSQDQGPSPLHF; CDR3nt: TGTGCCAGCAGCCAAGATCAGGGTCCCTCACCCCTCCACTTT; d_gene: NA; j_gene: TRBJ1-6; abundance: few; v_gene: TRBV7-9
CDR3aa: CASSSRGLGGIEQYF; CDR3nt: TGTGCCAGCAGCTCCCGGGGCCTCGGGGGAATCGAGCAGTACTTC; d_gene: NA; j_gene: TRBJ2-7; abundance: NA; v_gene: TRBV7-8
CDR3aa: CASRLGGETGELFF; CDR3nt: TGTGCCAGCCGCTTGGGCGGGGAGACCGGGGAGCTGTTTTTT; d_gene: NA; j_gene: TRBJ2-2; abundance: NA; v_gene: TRBV7-8
CDR3aa: CASSPRAGEGSEAFF; CDR3nt: TGCGCCAGCAGCCCCCGAGCGGGGGAAGGGAGTGAAGCTTTCTTT; d_gene: NA; j_gene: TRBJ1-1; abundance: NA; v_gene: TRBV4-1
CDR3aa: CAISELGVGTDSPLHF; CDR3nt: TGTGCCATCAGTGAGCTGGGGGTGGGAACCGATTCACCCCTCCACTTT; d_gene: NA; j_gene: TRBJ1-6; abundance: NA; v_gene: TRBV10-3
CDR3aa: CASSWDSSETQYF; CDR3nt: TGTGCCAGCAGCTGGGACAGCTCGGAGACCCAGTACTTC; d_gene: TRBD1; j_gene: TRBJ2-5; abundance: many; v_gene: TRBV7-9
CDR3aa: CASRPQGGFGYTF; CDR3nt: TGTGCCAGCAGACCACAGGGGGGGTTTGGCTACACCTTC; d_gene: TRBD1; j_gene: TRBJ1-2; abundance: NA; v_gene: TRBV2
CDR3aa: CAGSLDTGDYEQYF; CDR3nt: TGTGCCGGCAGCTTAGATACAGGGGACTACGAGCAGTACTTC; d_gene: TRBD1; j_gene: TRBJ2-7; abundance: NA; v_gene: TRBV7-8
CDR3aa: CSAGGGTGKNEQYF; CDR3nt: TGCAGTGCTGGGGGGGGGACAGGGAAAAACGAGCAGTACTTC; d_gene: TRBD1; j_gene: TRBJ2-7; abundance: many; v_gene: TRBV20-1